The 23 T cell receptor beta chains given below trace back to one sample, sequenced in a study of spatial heterogeneity in lung cancer (dated by TCRdb to about 2019). For these TCRs, the target antigens are not known. Beyond this particular receptor, the publication reports: The tumor nonsynonymous mutation count correlated with the number of expanded intratumoral alpha and beta TCRs.

The library came from 5' RACE. TCRdb shows the sequencer as NextSeq 500. The raw public data were reprocessed by TCRdb itself: fastp quality trimming at Q25, MiXCR clonotype calling, in-frame beta chains only. Every CDR3 protein is listed once, alongside the most common genes and DNA of its rows. A total of 11,000 to 15,000 distinct CDR3 sequences appear in this sample, approximately 4.8% of them only once. The ten largest account for approximately 16% of the sample. In the paper's terms, the time point label means: sample taken at primary tumor resection. Specimen: lung tumor tissue, collected at surgery. Receptors originate from a female donor with early-stage non-small cell lung cancer.

There are a few counts of this clonotype. Being off target in a library aimed at alpha chains, this beta chain has a size of little meaning. V and J are TRBV12-3 or TRBV12-4 and TRBJ2-2, with D unresolved. V lost 6 bases and J 3 bases, leaving 11 bases between the germline ends. The CDR3 runs to 14 residues. The CDR3 loop reads CASSRDGHTGELFF. DNA for the CDR3: TGTGCCAGCAGCCGTGACGGGCACACCGGGGAGCTGTTTTTT.

This clonotype is medium-sized (0.01 to 0.1%) by share. This beta chain represents an off-target read in a library built for alpha chains; its size is of limited meaning. The chain employs TRBV4-1 and TRBJ2-5; 7 bases are a match to TRBD1. Germline assignment: CDR1 MGHRA and CDR2 YSYEKL. The CDR3 extends over 16 amino acids. V lost 4 bases, J lost 2 bases, and 10 bases stayed unmatched. CDR3 in amino acids: CASSPRQGGSQETQYF. In DNA, the CDR3 is TGCGCCAGCAGCCCCCGACAGGGCGGATCTCAAGAGACCCAGTACTTC.

Concerning this clonotype itself: This beta chain appears as a stray read in a library generated for alpha chains; its size is not informative. V is TRBV6-6 and J is TRBJ2-7; TRBD1 is a possible D gene (6 bases). Trimming took off 6 bases at V and 5 bases at J, with 17 bases between the two ends. The V gene's germline CDR1 is MNHNY and CDR2 SVGAGI (reference sequence). The CDR3 covers 14 residues. CDR3 in DNA: TGTGCCAGCAGCTCCCTGGTCAGGGGCCACGAGCAGTACTTC. Residues: CASSSLVRGHEQYF.

On this clonotype: This beta chain was picked up by a library intended for alpha chains and is off target, so its count carries little meaning. The chain is built from TRBV9 and TRBJ2-3; D remains ambiguous. With 2 bases removed from V and 4 bases from J, the gap between germline ends came to 11 bases. Germline V gene data show CDR1 as SGDLS and CDR2 as YYNGEE. There are 14 residues in the CDR3. Written as DNA, the CDR3 is TGTGCCAGCAGCGTGTTCGGAGAACCAGATACGCAGTATTTT. As protein: CASSVFGEPDTQYF.

This clonotype was seen many times. This beta chain appears as a stray read in a library generated for alpha chains; its size is not informative. The chain links TRBV6-6 to TRBJ1-1; D uncertain. The CDR3 contains 13 residues. The germline CDR1 and CDR2 sequences are MNHNY and SVGAGI (reference sequence). V lost 6 bases and J 1 base, leaving 9 bases between the germline ends. The CDR3 DNA reads TGTGCCAGCAGCAGTGACGGGAACACTGAAGCTTTCTTT. Translated: CASSSDGNTEAFF.

Many counts were recorded for this clonotype. The library was prepared for alpha chains; this beta chain is a stray read, so its frequency means little. This rearrangement joins TRBV12-3 or TRBV12-4 to TRBJ2-1; a possible D gene is TRBD1 (7 bases). V was shortened by 5 bases and J by 6 bases, with 14 bases between the two germline ends. The CDR3 consists of 14 residues. The CDR3 here is CASSPTGRFNEQFF. Here the CDR3 DNA reads TGTGCCAGCAGTCCGACAGGGAGGTTCAATGAGCAGTTCTTC.

The sample holds many counts of this clonotype. Being off target in a library aimed at alpha chains, this beta chain has a size of little meaning. This chain joins TRBV7-9 and TRBJ2-7, with D unresolved. From germline, CDR1 is SEHNR and CDR2 FQNEAQ (reference sequence). The CDR3 is made up of 11 amino acids. Trimming cost V 5 bases and J 4 bases, with 6 bases left between them. This CDR3 is CASSPSYEQYF. CDR3 nucleotide sequence: TGTGCCAGCAGCCCGAGTTACGAGCAGTACTTC.

This clonotype has a count of ten or more. As an off-target read in a library built for alpha chains, this beta chain has a frequency of little significance. The V call is TRBV24-1, the J call TRBJ2-3, with D hard to call. Looked up from germline, CDR1 is KGHDR and CDR2 is SFDVKD. V lost 4 bases and J lost 6, with 19 bases in between. There are 16 residues in the CDR3. CDR3 bases: TGTGCCACCAGTGACCCGCTCGTCTCCTCCAGGGATACGCAGTATTTT. It translates to CATSDPLVSSRDTQYF.

Points on this clonotype: As an off-target read in a library built for alpha chains, this beta chain has a frequency of little significance. The chain has TRBV3-1 and TRBJ2-3, with 10 bases that match TRBD2. This CDR3 is built from 17 residues. Germline V gene data show CDR1 as LGHDT and CDR2 as YNNKEL (reference sequence). Trimming removed 2 bases from V and 4 bases from J; junction bases left unmatched: 9. The CDR3 region is CASSQRGLARDPDTQYF. CDR3 nucleotides: TGTGCCAGCAGCCAAAGGGGACTAGCGCGTGATCCAGATACGCAGTATTTT.

Turning to this clonotype: This beta chain is a stray sequence in a library constructed for alpha chains; its clone size is not meaningful. The rearrangement uses TRBV5-1 and TRBJ2-1; D uncertain. The CDR3 runs 14 residues. CDR1 and CDR2 (germline): SGHRS, YFSETQ. The V end was cut by 0 bases, the J end by 3 bases, with 7 bases between. CDR3 sequence reads: CASSLGSDYNEQFF. The CDR3 DNA follows: TGCGCCAGCAGCTTGGGAAGCGACTACAATGAGCAGTTCTTC.

This clonotype was recorded at least ten times. Since the library was made to target alpha chains, this beta chain is a stray read and its abundance is not meaningful. The gene calls are TRBV9 and TRBJ2-1, with 7 bases matching TRBD1. Germline V gene sequence: CDR1 SGDLS, CDR2 YYNGEE. The J segment lost 4 bases and the V segment lost 2 bases, leaving 6 bases of the junction unmatched. This CDR3 has 15 amino acids. CDR3 amino acids: CASSVRTGAYNEQFF. The CDR3 bases are TGTGCCAGCAGCGTCCGGACAGGCGCTTACAATGAGCAGTTCTTC.

In this sample, this clonotype turned up many times. The size of this beta chain means little, since it is a stray read in a library made for alpha chains. This sequence joins TRBV7-9 and TRBJ2-1; no clear D. Trimming pared 8 bases from V and 1 base from J, leaving 12 bases between. This CDR3 is 14 amino acids long. Germline CDR1 SEHNR, CDR2 FQNEAQ (reference sequence). CDR3 region: CASAWVLSYNEQFF. CDR3 coding DNA: TGTGCCAGCGCGTGGGTCCTATCCTACAATGAGCAGTTCTTC.

This clonotype was observed at least ten times. The size of this beta chain means little, since it is a stray read in a library made for alpha chains. The gene calls are TRBV20-1 and TRBJ2-4; 7 positions agree with TRBD1. Germline CDR1 is DFQATT and CDR2 is SNEGSKA (reference sequence). CDR3 length equals 18 residues. V dropped 0 bases and J dropped 0; count of bases not matched to a gene: 11. This CDR3 is CSARDRDGTAQAKNIQYF. CDR3 nucleotides: TGCAGTGCTAGAGATCGGGACGGGACAGCCCAAGCCAAAAACATTCAGTACTTC.

This clonotype was observed many times. This beta chain is a stray read from a library made for alpha chains; its abundance is not meaningful. The CDR3 DNA is TGCGCCAGCAGCCAAGAATCCAACTCCTATAATTCACCCCTCCACTTT. Translating it yields CASSQESNSYNSPLHF. The chain carries TRBV4-1 and TRBJ1-6, with no clear D. Germline V gene sequence: CDR1 MGHRA, CDR2 YSYEKL. Trimming removed 0 bases from V and 0 bases from J, with 6 bases in between. The CDR3 loop spans 16 amino acids.

In its sample, this clonotype was seen many times. This beta chain came through as a stray read in a library set up for alpha chains, and its size says little. In DNA, the CDR3 is TGTGCCAGCAGTGAAGGGCCCCAATTGGGTGGATCACCCCTCCACTTT. Amino acid sequence: CASSEGPQLGGSPLHF. This chain uses TRBV6-1 with TRBJ1-6; D is ambiguous. CDR1 is MNHNS, CDR2 SASEGT, per germline. V was trimmed by 1 base and J by 10 bases, leaving 17 bases between them. This CDR3 is built from 16 residues.

This clonotype was seen ten or more times. This beta chain is an off-target read within a library intended for alpha chains, so its frequency means little. The V call is TRBV27, the J call TRBJ1-2; D unclear. CDR3 length equals 13 residues. From germline, CDR1 is MNHEY and CDR2 SMNVEV (reference sequence). Trimming shortened V by 3 bases and J by 2 bases, and 7 bases separated the two germline ends. This CDR3 reads CASSFQINYGYTF. In nucleotides, the CDR3 is TGTGCCAGCAGTTTCCAGATCAACTATGGCTACACCTTC.

On this clonotype: A library made for alpha chains picked up this beta chain off target, so its size means little. The genes are TRBV5-1 and TRBJ2-5; 13 nucleotides line up with TRBD2. The trim removed 0 bases at V and 6 bases at J, leaving 8 bases unmatched. The V gene's germline CDR1 is SGHRS and CDR2 YFSETQ. The CDR3 runs 17 residues. CDR3 residues: CASSLDGLAGVRKTQYF. CDR3 nucleotides: TGCGCCAGCAGCTTGGACGGACTAGCGGGAGTAAGAAAGACCCAGTACTTC.

The sample holds many counts of this clonotype. Since the library was made to target alpha chains, this beta chain is a stray read and its abundance is not meaningful. The J gene is TRBJ2-3, the V gene TRBV12-3 or TRBV12-4; D unclear. The V and J ends lost 4 bases and 4 bases respectively, with 9 bases between them. The CDR3 runs 13 residues. The CDR3 spells CASSSLSADTQYF. The DNA of the CDR3 is TGTGCCAGCAGTTCCCTCTCCGCAGATACGCAGTATTTT.

A note on this clonotype: Being off target in a library aimed at alpha chains, this beta chain has a size of little meaning. The chain couples TRBV7-8 to TRBJ1-5; D is possibly TRBD1 (6 bases). This CDR3 region has 16 residues. Germline-derived CDR1 and CDR2 are SGHVS and FQNEAQ. The V end was cut by 5 bases, the J end by 2 bases, with 16 bases between. In nucleotides, the CDR3 is TGTGCCAGCAGCCCGGAGAGGGGGGGAGGCAATCAGCCCCAGCATTTT. It specifies CASSPERGGGNQPQHF.

The table lists this clonotype with many counts. For a library built for alpha chains, this beta chain is a stray read; little rests on its size. The rearrangement joins TRBV7-6 to TRBJ2-5; D possibly uses TRBD1 or TRBD2 (6 bases each). CDR3 length equals 16 residues. From germline, CDR1 is SGHVS and CDR2 FNYEAQ. Trimming cost V 2 bases and J 1 base, with 14 bases left between them. CDR3 residues: CASSLKPGATQETQYF. The CDR3, as DNA: TGTGCCAGCAGCTTAAAGCCGGGGGCGACCCAAGAGACCCAGTACTTC.

This clonotype showed up many times. This beta chain is an off-target read within a library intended for alpha chains, so its frequency means little. The chain links TRBV20-1 to TRBJ2-7, with D perhaps assigned TRBD1 or TRBD2 (5 bases each). The CDR3 consists of 14 residues. CDR1 is DFQATT, CDR2 SNEGSKA, per germline (reference sequence). Trimming took 0 bases from V and 5 from J, leaving 14 bases between them. The DNA of the CDR3 is TGCAGTGCTAGAGATCGAGGGGTAAGGAACGAGCAGTACTTC. Protein: CSARDRGVRNEQYF.

This clonotype was seen a handful of times. Since it is a stray read in a library aimed at alpha chains, this beta chain has a size that is not meaningful. The rearrangement joins TRBV18 to TRBJ1-1; D is unresolved. In germline, CDR1 is KGHSH, CDR2 LQKENI. The V end was cut by 3 bases, the J end by 4 bases, with 12 bases between. The CDR3 is made up of 14 amino acids. CDR3: CASSPGPASTEAFF. CDR3 bases: TGTGCCAGCTCACCCGGACCGGCGAGCACTGAAGCTTTCTTT.

This clonotype was found many times. This beta chain came through as a stray read in a library set up for alpha chains, and its size says little. This chain joins TRBV6-5 and TRBJ1-5; 10 nucleotides line up with TRBD1. Germline loops: CDR1 MNHEY, CDR2 SVGAGI. This CDR3 has 16 residues. After removal of 5 bases from V and 3 bases from J, the junction contained 7 bases not matched to a gene. In DNA form, the CDR3 reads TGTGCCAGCAGTCCAAGGACAGGGGGGACCAATCAGCCCCAGCATTTT. Protein sequence: CASSPRTGGTNQPQHF.